A selection of T cell receptor beta chains follows, all from one sample in a study of cytomegalovirus exposure and HLA in healthy donors. TCRdb's copy holds only in-frame clones and misses some; the assay was immunoSEQ multiplex PCR. This sample has 90,000 to 150,000 clones, with 77% found just once. The sample consisted of PBMCs. The receptor set was obtained from a man aged 18-30 years in good health and CMV-seropositive. Each CDR3 is given with its conserved first and last residue. Fields, in order: J gene, D gene, V gene, clone size, CDR3 DNA, CDR3 protein. D genes are given only for firm matches. A clone size is listed for some rows: how often the clone was seen (once, few, many), or a class if it is expanded.

j_gene: TRBJ1-5
d_gene: TRBD1
v_gene: TRBV11-2
abundance: -
CDR3nt: TGTGCCAGCAGCTCCGCGGACAGGGAACCCAATCAGCCCCAGCATTTT
CDR3aa: CASSSADREPNQPQHF

j_gene: TRBJ1-1
d_gene: -
v_gene: TRBV5-8
abundance: -
CDR3nt: TGTGCCAGCAGCTTGCAGACTGAAGCTTTCTTT
CDR3aa: CASSLQTEAFF

j_gene: TRBJ2-2
d_gene: TRBD2
v_gene: TRBV7-6
abundance: -
CDR3nt: TGTGCCAGCAGCTTAGGAGCGGGAGGGCCATACACCGGGGAGCTGTTTTTT
CDR3aa: CASSLGAGGPYTGELFF

j_gene: TRBJ1-1
d_gene: -
v_gene: TRBV7-6
abundance: once
CDR3nt: TGTGCCAGCAGCCCCCCAGGAAACACTGAAGCTTTCTTT
CDR3aa: CASSPPGNTEAFF

j_gene: TRBJ1-4
d_gene: -
v_gene: TRBV15
abundance: -
CDR3nt: TGTGCCACCAGCAGAGGGCAGGGATTGACTAATGAAAAACTGTTTTTT
CDR3aa: CATSRGQGLTNEKLFF

j_gene: TRBJ2-3
d_gene: TRBD1
v_gene: TRBV4-2
abundance: few
CDR3nt: TGTGCCAGCAGCCAAGAGCCGGGACAGGGGGCAGATACGCAGTATTTT
CDR3aa: CASSQEPGQGADTQYF

j_gene: TRBJ1-1
d_gene: -
v_gene: TRBV7-8
abundance: once
CDR3nt: TGTGCCAGCAGCTTACATGGCAGGGAACAACAGAACACTGAAGCTTTCTTT
CDR3aa: CASSLHGREQQNTEAFF

j_gene: TRBJ2-5
d_gene: TRBD1
v_gene: TRBV5-1
abundance: -
CDR3nt: TGCGCCAGCAGCTTGGTAGGACAGGGGGAGACCCAGTACTTC
CDR3aa: CASSLVGQGETQYF

j_gene: TRBJ1-2
d_gene: -
v_gene: TRBV11-2
abundance: few
CDR3nt: TGTGCCAGCAGCCCAACCTGGGACTCGTATGGGCATGGCTACACCTTC
CDR3aa: CASSPTWDSYGHGYTF

j_gene: TRBJ2-7
d_gene: TRBD2
v_gene: TRBV5-3
abundance: -
CDR3nt: TGTGCCAGAAGCCCGGGGCTAACTAGCGGGAGAGTCAACGAGCAGTACTTC
CDR3aa: CARSPGLTSGRVNEQYF

j_gene: TRBJ1-1
d_gene: -
v_gene: TRBV30
abundance: -
CDR3nt: TGTGCCTGGAGTCGAGGAGCGGCTGCTTTCTTT
CDR3aa: CAWSRGAAAFF

j_gene: TRBJ2-5
d_gene: -
v_gene: TRBV6-5
abundance: few
CDR3nt: TGTGCCAGCAGTTACTCAGGGGGGGCTGGAGAGACCCAGTACTTC
CDR3aa: CASSYSGGAGETQYF

j_gene: TRBJ2-1
d_gene: -
v_gene: TRBV5-4
abundance: -
CDR3nt: TGTGCCAGCATCCTACGGAGGGGTACGAGCGATGAGCAGTTCTTC
CDR3aa: CASILRRGTSDEQFF

j_gene: TRBJ2-7
d_gene: TRBD2
v_gene: TRBV19
abundance: -
CDR3nt: TGTGCCAGTAGTATTGCTAGCGGGGGATCCTACGAGCAGTACTTC
CDR3aa: CASSIASGGSYEQYF

j_gene: TRBJ2-2
d_gene: -
v_gene: TRBV6-6
abundance: -
CDR3nt: TGTGCCAGCAGTTACCTAGAGGACACCGGGGAGCTGTTTTTT
CDR3aa: CASSYLEDTGELFF

j_gene: TRBJ2-5
d_gene: -
v_gene: TRBV4-1
abundance: -
CDR3nt: TGCGCCAGCAGCGCCCGTCAGGCACAAGAGACCCAGTACTTC
CDR3aa: CASSARQAQETQYF

j_gene: TRBJ2-7
d_gene: TRBD2
v_gene: TRBV7-9
abundance: -
CDR3nt: TGTGCCAGCAGCCCTAGCGGGGGTTTTTACGAGCAGTACTTC
CDR3aa: CASSPSGGFYEQYF

j_gene: TRBJ1-2
d_gene: TRBD1
v_gene: TRBV29-1
abundance: -
CDR3nt: TGCAGCGAAGGGGGCGCTCTCTATGGCTACACCTTC
CDR3aa: CSEGGALYGYTF

j_gene: TRBJ2-7
d_gene: TRBD1
v_gene: TRBV7-2
abundance: once
CDR3nt: TGTGCCAGCAGCTTCACAGGGGCCCGCTCCTACGAGCAGTACTTC
CDR3aa: CASSFTGARSYEQYF

j_gene: TRBJ1-5
d_gene: TRBD1
v_gene: TRBV7-2
abundance: few
CDR3nt: TGTGCCAGCAGCTTCGGGGGGGGACAGAGTAGCAATCAGCCCCAGCATTTT
CDR3aa: CASSFGGGQSSNQPQHF

j_gene: TRBJ1-5
d_gene: -
v_gene: TRBV9
abundance: few
CDR3nt: TGTGCCAGCAGCGCACACAGGGATGGCCAGCCCCAGCATTTT
CDR3aa: CASSAHRDGQPQHF

j_gene: TRBJ1-2
d_gene: -
v_gene: TRBV27
abundance: -
CDR3nt: TGTGCCAGCAGTGAACTCGGGGTATCTAACTATGGCTACACCTTC
CDR3aa: CASSELGVSNYGYTF

j_gene: TRBJ2-1
d_gene: TRBD2
v_gene: TRBV28
abundance: -
CDR3nt: TGTGCCAGCAGCTACCCTGGGCTAGCGGGATCTTCCTACAATGAGCAGTTCTTC
CDR3aa: CASSYPGLAGSSYNEQFF

j_gene: TRBJ1-5
d_gene: TRBD1
v_gene: TRBV27
abundance: -
CDR3nt: TGTGCCAGCAGAGGGACAGGGAGTCAGCCCCAGCATTTT
CDR3aa: CASRGTGSQPQHF

j_gene: TRBJ1-3
d_gene: -
v_gene: TRBV27
abundance: -
CDR3nt: TGTGCCAGCAGTTTATCGGCCGGGGCTGGAAACACCATATATTTT
CDR3aa: CASSLSAGAGNTIYF

j_gene: TRBJ1-1
d_gene: TRBD1
v_gene: TRBV2
abundance: -
CDR3nt: TGTGCCAGCAGCATAAGACAGGGAGTCACTGAAGCTTTCTTT
CDR3aa: CASSIRQGVTEAFF

j_gene: TRBJ2-5
d_gene: TRBD1
v_gene: TRBV11-2
abundance: -
CDR3nt: TGTGCCAGCAGCTTACCCGGCAGGGGGCAGACCCAGTACTTC
CDR3aa: CASSLPGRGQTQYF

j_gene: TRBJ2-2
d_gene: -
v_gene: TRBV2
abundance: -
CDR3nt: TGTGCCACCGATCGATCAGGAAACACCGGGGAGCTGTTTTTT
CDR3aa: CATDRSGNTGELFF

j_gene: TRBJ2-1
d_gene: TRBD1
v_gene: TRBV10-1
abundance: -
CDR3nt: TGCGCCAGTGGGACAGGTAGAAATGAGCAGTTCTTC
CDR3aa: CASGTGRNEQFF

j_gene: TRBJ1-2
d_gene: -
v_gene: TRBV5-1
abundance: -
CDR3nt: TGCGCCAGCAGCTTGGAAATCGGTACAGGCCTTCGTTCTAACTATGGCTACACCTTC
CDR3aa: CASSLEIGTGLRSNYGYTF

j_gene: TRBJ2-7
d_gene: TRBD1
v_gene: TRBV6-1
abundance: few
CDR3nt: TGTGCCAGCAGTGAACTTGGCCAGGGGGCGAGGGAGCAGTACTTC
CDR3aa: CASSELGQGAREQYF

j_gene: TRBJ1-1
d_gene: TRBD1
v_gene: TRBV27
abundance: -
CDR3nt: TGTGCCAGCAGTTTAGGGACAGCGAACACTGAAGCTTTCTTT
CDR3aa: CASSLGTANTEAFF

j_gene: TRBJ2-1
d_gene: -
v_gene: TRBV29-1
abundance: few
CDR3nt: TGCAGCGTTTACAAAGCCGGGACACCTACAAGAGAGCAGTTCTTC
CDR3aa: CSVYKAGTPTREQFF

j_gene: TRBJ2-6
d_gene: -
v_gene: TRBV28
abundance: -
CDR3nt: TGTGCCAGCACCTCTCTGGAGCCTGTTGGGGCCAACGTCCTGACTTTC
CDR3aa: CASTSLEPVGANVLTF

j_gene: TRBJ2-1
d_gene: -
v_gene: TRBV27
abundance: -
CDR3nt: -
CDR3aa: CASSSSTSGYYRGEQFF

j_gene: TRBJ2-1
d_gene: -
v_gene: TRBV19
abundance: -
CDR3nt: TGTGCCAGTAGTATGGGGAGTGAGCAGTTCTTC
CDR3aa: CASSMGSEQFF

j_gene: TRBJ2-2
d_gene: TRBD1
v_gene: TRBV28
abundance: -
CDR3nt: TGTGCCAGCAGTTCAAGACAGGGAATAAGCGGGGAGCTGTTTTTT
CDR3aa: CASSSRQGISGELFF

j_gene: TRBJ2-7
d_gene: TRBD2
v_gene: TRBV6-1
abundance: -
CDR3nt: TGTGCCAGCAGTGAAGGGACTAGCTTAACCTACGAGCAGTACTTC
CDR3aa: CASSEGTSLTYEQYF

j_gene: TRBJ1-3
d_gene: TRBD1
v_gene: TRBV15
abundance: once
CDR3nt: TGTGCCACCAGCGCTACAGACAGGGTCGGTGGAAACACCATATATTTT
CDR3aa: CATSATDRVGGNTIYF

j_gene: TRBJ2-1
d_gene: -
v_gene: TRBV6-5
abundance: once
CDR3nt: TGTGCCAGCAGTTATCTCGGACAGAACTTCAACAATGAGCAGTTCTTC
CDR3aa: CASSYLGQNFNNEQFF

j_gene: TRBJ1-1
d_gene: TRBD1
v_gene: TRBV18
abundance: -
CDR3nt: TGTGCCAGCTCACCGGGACAGGGAGACGCCGAAGCTTTCTTT
CDR3aa: CASSPGQGDAEAFF

j_gene: TRBJ2-6
d_gene: TRBD1
v_gene: TRBV29-1
abundance: -
CDR3nt: TGCAGCGTTGAATTGGTCTACAGGGGGGCTGGGGCCAACGTCCTGACTTTC
CDR3aa: CSVELVYRGAGANVLTF

j_gene: TRBJ1-4
d_gene: -
v_gene: TRBV5-6
abundance: -
CDR3nt: TGTGCCAGCAGCTTGGCCAAGGCAGGGGATGAAAAACTGTTTTTT
CDR3aa: CASSLAKAGDEKLFF

j_gene: TRBJ2-1
d_gene: -
v_gene: TRBV4-1
abundance: -
CDR3nt: TGCGCCAGCAGCCAGCGCGCCTACAATGAGCAGTTCTTC
CDR3aa: CASSQRAYNEQFF

j_gene: TRBJ1-6
d_gene: -
v_gene: TRBV5-1
abundance: -
CDR3nt: TGCGCCAGCAGCTCCGCAGGGTGGAGCTCCTATAATTCACCCCTCCACTTT
CDR3aa: CASSSAGWSSYNSPLHF